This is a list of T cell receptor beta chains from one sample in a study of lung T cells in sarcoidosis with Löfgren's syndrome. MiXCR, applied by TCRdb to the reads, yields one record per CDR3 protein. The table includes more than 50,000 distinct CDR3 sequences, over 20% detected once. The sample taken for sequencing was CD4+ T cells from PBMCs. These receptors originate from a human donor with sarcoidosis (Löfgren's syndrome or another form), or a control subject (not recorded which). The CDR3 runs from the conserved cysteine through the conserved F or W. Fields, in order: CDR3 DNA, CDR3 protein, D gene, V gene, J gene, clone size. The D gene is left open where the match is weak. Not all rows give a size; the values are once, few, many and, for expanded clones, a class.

TGTGCCAGCAGTTTAGACTACCAAGAGACCCAGTACTTC	CASSLDYQETQYF	-	TRBV12-3/TRBV12-4	TRBJ2-5	many
TGTGCCAGCAGTTACACGCCAGGCGGCTTCTATGGCTACACCTTC	CASSYTPGGFYGYTF	-	TRBV6-6	TRBJ1-2	many
TGTGCCAGTAGACGGAGCGGGGGAGGCAATGAGCAGTTCTTC	CASRRSGGGNEQFF	TRBD2	TRBV19	TRBJ2-1	few
TGTGCCAGCAGTATCCCCCCGACAGATTCAAATTCACCCCTCCACTTT	CASSIPPTDSNSPLHF	-	TRBV28	TRBJ1-6	many
TGCAGCGCCCGGACAGGGGATTTTGAAGCTTTCTTT	CSARTGDFEAFF	TRBD1	TRBV29-1	TRBJ1-1	-
TGTGCCAGTCAGGCAGTGAACACTGAAGCTTTCTTT	CASQAVNTEAFF	-	TRBV19	TRBJ1-1	few
TGCGCCAGCAGCTCTCTCCAGGGGGCCTCCTACAATGAGCAGTTCTTC	CASSSLQGASYNEQFF	TRBD1	TRBV5-1	TRBJ2-1	few
TGTGCCAGCAGTTTTACAGACAGGGACAATCAGCCCCAGCATTTT	CASSFTDRDNQPQHF	TRBD1	TRBV28	TRBJ1-5	many
TGTGCCAGCAGCTTAGAGACAGGGGAAGGCAATCAGCCCCAGCATTTT	CASSLETGEGNQPQHF	TRBD1	TRBV7-8	TRBJ1-5	many
TGTGCCAGCAGTTCCCGGGACTCATCCTACGAGCAGTACTTC	CASSSRDSSYEQYF	-	TRBV6-1	TRBJ2-7	medium-sized
TGTGCCAGCAGTTACCATCGCCGCAGGGGGCCAGATGAAAAACTGTTTTTT	CASSYHRRRGPDEKLFF	TRBD1	TRBV6-6	TRBJ1-4	many
TGCAGTGCTAGCCCAAGCACAGATACGCAGTATTTT	CSASPSTDTQYF	-	TRBV20-1	TRBJ2-3	-
TGCAGTGCTAGGGGGGGGGACAGGGACAAGGCGTCGGGAAACACCATATATTTT	CSARGGDRDKASGNTIYF	TRBD1	TRBV20-1	TRBJ1-3	many
TGTGCCAGCAGCCCCCCTGAGGGCGGGAGGGCCCGGGAGACCCAGTACTTC	CASSPPEGGRARETQYF	TRBD2	TRBV7-2	TRBJ2-5	-
TGCGCCAGCAGCCCCTGGCCGGGAGGAACTTCCTACGAGCAGTACTTC	CASSPWPGGTSYEQYF	TRBD2	TRBV4-1	TRBJ2-7	-
TGTGCCAGCAGCTTATGGGGCAATCAGCCCCAGCATTTT	CASSLWGNQPQHF	-	TRBV7-2	TRBJ1-5	-
TGTGCCAGCAGTTCGGGACGGACGAGCACTGAAGCTTTCTTT	CASSSGRTSTEAFF	-	TRBV2	TRBJ1-1	-
TGTGCCAGCGTAAAAACAGGGAGGGGTTCCTATAATTCACCCCTCCACTTT	CASVKTGRGSYNSPLHF	-	TRBV2	TRBJ1-6	few
TGCGCCAGCAGCCCCGGACAGCAAGAGACCCAGTACTTC	CASSPGQQETQYF	-	TRBV5-1	TRBJ2-5	many
TGTGCCAGTTCGAGGGACGGGAGGTCTTACGAGCAGTACTTC	CASSRDGRSYEQYF	TRBD2	TRBV28	TRBJ2-7	-
TGTGCCAGCTCACCGTGGACTAGCAACGAGCAGTACTTC	CASSPWTSNEQYF	TRBD2	TRBV18	TRBJ2-7	many
TGTGCCAGCAGCTTAGCGAGGGGAACAGATACGCAGTATTTT	CASSLARGTDTQYF	-	TRBV7-6	TRBJ2-3	many
TGCAGTGCTCAGGGGCAGGGTGCCTACGAGCAGTACTTC	CSAQGQGAYEQYF	-	TRBV20-1	TRBJ2-7	-
TGTGCCAGCAGCTTTGTTCTCTCTGGGGCCAACGTCCTGACTTTC	CASSFVLSGANVLTF	-	TRBV7-9	TRBJ2-6	-
TGCAGTGCCCTCAAGGCGCAGAGTGAGCAGTTCTTC	CSALKAQSEQFF	-	TRBV20-1	TRBJ2-1	many
TGTGCCAGCAGCGTCGAGAGACTAGTCACAGATACGCAGTATTTT	CASSVERLVTDTQYF	-	TRBV2	TRBJ2-3	many
TGTGCCATCAGGCCGGGACTAGCGGACCCCTCTAGCACAGATACGCAGTATTTT	CAIRPGLADPSSTDTQYF	TRBD2	TRBV6-5	TRBJ2-3	once
TGCAGCGTTGGGGACATCAGGAACACCGGGGAGCTGTTTTTT	CSVGDIRNTGELFF	-	TRBV29-1	TRBJ2-2	few
TGTGCCAGCAGCCAATCTCGTAGCGCTTTCTTT	CASSQSRSAFF	-	TRBV3-1	TRBJ1-1	-
TGTGCCAGCAGCCCGGGACAGGGAAGTTCCTACGAGCAGTACTTC	CASSPGQGSSYEQYF	TRBD1	TRBV12-3/TRBV12-4	TRBJ2-7	-
TGTGCCGGCAGGGGGGACAGGCGAAATTCACCCCTCCACTTT	CAGRGDRRNSPLHF	TRBD1	TRBV6-1	TRBJ1-6	-
TGTGCCAGCAGCACCGGGACTAGCGTCGAGACCCAGTACTTC	CASSTGTSVETQYF	TRBD2	TRBV6-1	TRBJ2-5	many
TGTGCCAGCAGTGTGTTGAACACTGAAGCTTTCTTT	CASSVLNTEAFF	-	TRBV6-1	TRBJ1-1	many
TGTGCCAGTAGCCATTCCCCCCACAGGGTCGATCAGCCCCAGCATTTT	CASSHSPHRVDQPQHF	-	TRBV19	TRBJ1-5	few
TGTGCCAGCAGCTCCCCGGGACTAGCGGGAGGGGGACATTTTTACGAGCAGTACTTC	CASSSPGLAGGGHFYEQYF	TRBD2	TRBV7-2	TRBJ2-7	many